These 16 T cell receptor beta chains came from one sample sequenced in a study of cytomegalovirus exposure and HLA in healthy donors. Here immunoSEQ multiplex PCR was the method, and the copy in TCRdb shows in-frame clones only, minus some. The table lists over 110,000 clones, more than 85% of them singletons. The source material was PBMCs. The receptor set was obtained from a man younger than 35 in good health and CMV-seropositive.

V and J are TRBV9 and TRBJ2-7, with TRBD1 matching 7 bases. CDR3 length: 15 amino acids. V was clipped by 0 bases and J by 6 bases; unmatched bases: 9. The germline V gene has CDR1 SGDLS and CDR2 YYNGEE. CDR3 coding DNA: TGTGCCAGCAGCGTAGGTCCAGGGGGTAAAGGCGAGCAGTACTTC. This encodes CASSVGPGGKGEQYF.

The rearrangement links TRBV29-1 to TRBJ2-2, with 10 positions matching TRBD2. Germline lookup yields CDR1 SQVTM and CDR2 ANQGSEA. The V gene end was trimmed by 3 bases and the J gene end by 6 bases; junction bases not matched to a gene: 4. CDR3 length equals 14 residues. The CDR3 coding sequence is TGCAGCGTTGACGGGACTAGCGTCCCCGGGGAGCTGTTTTTT. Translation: CSVDGTSVPGELFF.

This CDR3 reads CASSPPSKNEQYF. The CDR3 DNA follows: TGTGCCAGCTCACCACCGTCTAAAAACGAGCAGTACTTC. V usage is TRBV18 and J usage is TRBJ2-7, with D unresolved. CDR3 size: 13 residues. Between the trimmed V and J ends, which lost 0 bases and 5 bases, there was a span of 8 bases. The germline V gene has CDR1 KGHSH and CDR2 LQKENI.

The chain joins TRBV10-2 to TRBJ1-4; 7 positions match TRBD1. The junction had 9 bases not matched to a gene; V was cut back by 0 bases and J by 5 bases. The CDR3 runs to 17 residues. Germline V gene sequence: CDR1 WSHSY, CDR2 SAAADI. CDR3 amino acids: CASSESGGGGQNEKLFF. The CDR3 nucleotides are TGCGCCAGCAGTGAGTCGGGCGGGGGGGGACAGAATGAAAAACTGTTTTTT.

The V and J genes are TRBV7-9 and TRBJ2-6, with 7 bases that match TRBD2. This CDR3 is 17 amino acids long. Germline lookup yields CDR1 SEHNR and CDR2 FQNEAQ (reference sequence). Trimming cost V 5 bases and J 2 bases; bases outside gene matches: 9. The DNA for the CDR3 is TGTGCCAGCAGCCCATTTGGGCGGGGGACTGGGGCCAACGTCCTGACTTTC. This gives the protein CASSPFGRGTGANVLTF.

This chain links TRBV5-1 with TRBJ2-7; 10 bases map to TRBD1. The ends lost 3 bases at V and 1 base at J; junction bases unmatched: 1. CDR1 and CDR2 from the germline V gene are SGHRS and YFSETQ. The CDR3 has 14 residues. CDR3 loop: CASSWGQGSYEQYF. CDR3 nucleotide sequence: TGCGCCAGCAGCTGGGGACAGGGGTCCTACGAGCAGTACTTC.

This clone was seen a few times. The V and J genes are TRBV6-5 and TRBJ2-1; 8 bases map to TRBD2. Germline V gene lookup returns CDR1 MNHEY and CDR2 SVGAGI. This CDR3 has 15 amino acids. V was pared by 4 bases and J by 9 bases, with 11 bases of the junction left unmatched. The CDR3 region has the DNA TGTGCCAGCAGTTCGGGGGGGGCGGTGAGCGGTGAGCAGTTCTTC. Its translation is CASSSGGAVSGEQFF.

Here the CDR3 DNA reads TGTGCCAGCAGCTCAGACGGACAGGCAGTTGGTCAGCCCCAGCATTTT. Translating it yields CASSSDGQAVGQPQHF. The chain has TRBV7-9 and TRBJ1-5; TRBD1 aligns across 7 bases. With V trimmed by 4 bases and J by 6 bases, 12 bases remained unmatched. CDR3 length equals 16 residues. CDR1 is SEHNR and CDR2 is FQNEAQ in the germline V gene (reference sequence).

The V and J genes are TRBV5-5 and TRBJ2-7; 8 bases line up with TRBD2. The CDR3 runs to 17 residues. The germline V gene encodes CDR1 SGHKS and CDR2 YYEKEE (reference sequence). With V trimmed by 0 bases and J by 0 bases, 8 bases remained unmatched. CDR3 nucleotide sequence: TGTGCCAGCAGCTTGGGAGGTAGCGGGGTGACCTCCTACGAGCAGTACTTC. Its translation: CASSLGGSGVTSYEQYF.

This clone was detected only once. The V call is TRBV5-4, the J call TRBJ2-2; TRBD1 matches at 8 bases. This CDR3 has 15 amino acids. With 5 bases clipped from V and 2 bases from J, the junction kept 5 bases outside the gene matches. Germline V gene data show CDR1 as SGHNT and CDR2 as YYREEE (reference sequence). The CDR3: CASSSGQENTGELFF. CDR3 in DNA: TGTGCCAGCAGTTCGGGACAGGAAAACACCGGGGAGCTGTTTTTT.

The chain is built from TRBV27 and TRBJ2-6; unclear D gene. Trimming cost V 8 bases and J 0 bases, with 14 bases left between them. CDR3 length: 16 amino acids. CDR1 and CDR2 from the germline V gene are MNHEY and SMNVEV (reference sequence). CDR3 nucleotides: TGTGCCAGCGGCCAGGTCAGCCGCTCTGGGGCCAACGTCCTGACTTTC. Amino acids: CASGQVSRSGANVLTF.

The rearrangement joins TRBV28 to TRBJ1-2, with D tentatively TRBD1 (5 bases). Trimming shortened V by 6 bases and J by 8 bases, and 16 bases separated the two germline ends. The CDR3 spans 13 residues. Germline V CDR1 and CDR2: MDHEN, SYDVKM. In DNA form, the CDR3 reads TGTGCCAGCAGCGACGGACAAACAGGCGGCTACACCTTC. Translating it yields CASSDGQTGGYTF.

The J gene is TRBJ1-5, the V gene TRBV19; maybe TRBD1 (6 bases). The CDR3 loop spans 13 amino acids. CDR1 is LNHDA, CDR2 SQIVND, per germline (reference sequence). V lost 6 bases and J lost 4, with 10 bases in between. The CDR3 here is CASSRDRNQPQHF. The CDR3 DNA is TGTGCCAGTAGCCGTGACAGGAATCAGCCCCAGCATTTT.

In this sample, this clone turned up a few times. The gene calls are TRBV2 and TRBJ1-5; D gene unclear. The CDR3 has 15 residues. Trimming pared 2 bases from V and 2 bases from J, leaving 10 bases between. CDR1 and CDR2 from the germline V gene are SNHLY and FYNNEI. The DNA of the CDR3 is TGTGCCAGCAGTGAAAATACCCGGGGCAATCAGCCCCAGCATTTT. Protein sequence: CASSENTRGNQPQHF.

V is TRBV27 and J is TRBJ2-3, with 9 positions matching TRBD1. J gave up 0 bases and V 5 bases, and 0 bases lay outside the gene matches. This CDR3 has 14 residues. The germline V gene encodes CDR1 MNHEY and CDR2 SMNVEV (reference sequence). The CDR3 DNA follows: TGTGCCAGCAGTGGACAGGGGAGCACAGATACGCAGTATTTT. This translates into CASSGQGSTDTQYF.

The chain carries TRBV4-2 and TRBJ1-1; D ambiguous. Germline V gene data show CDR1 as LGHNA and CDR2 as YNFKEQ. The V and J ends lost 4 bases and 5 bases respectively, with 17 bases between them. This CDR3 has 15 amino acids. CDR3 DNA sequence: TGTGCCAGCAGCCCTCGGGCGGCCTGGGAGACTGAAGCTTTCTTT. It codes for CASSPRAAWETEAFF.